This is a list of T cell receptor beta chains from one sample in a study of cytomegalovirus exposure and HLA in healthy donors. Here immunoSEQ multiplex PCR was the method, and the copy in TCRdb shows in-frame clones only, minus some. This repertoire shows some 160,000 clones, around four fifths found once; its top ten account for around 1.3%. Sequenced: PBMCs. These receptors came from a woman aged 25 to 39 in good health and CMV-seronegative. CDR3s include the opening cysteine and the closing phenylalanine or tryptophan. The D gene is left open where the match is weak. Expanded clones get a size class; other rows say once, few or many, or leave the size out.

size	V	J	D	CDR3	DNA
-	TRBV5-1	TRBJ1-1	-	CASSLGGSNTEAFF	TGCGCCAGCAGCCTCGGAGGGAGTAACACTGAAGCTTTCTTT
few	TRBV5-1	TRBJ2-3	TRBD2	CASTPGGASGVDTQYF	TGCGCCAGCACCCCCGGGGGGGCTAGCGGCGTAGATACGCAGTATTTT
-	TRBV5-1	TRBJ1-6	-	CASSLTGDSPLHF	TGCGCCAGCAGCTTAACAGGCGATTCACCCCTCCACTTT
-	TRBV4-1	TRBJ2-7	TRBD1	CASSQGTGFYEQYF	TGCGCCAGCAGCCAAGGGACAGGGTTTTACGAGCAGTACTTC
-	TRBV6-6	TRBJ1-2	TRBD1	CASSVMGQVGNTF	TGTGCCAGCAGTGTAATGGGACAGGTGGGCAACACCTTC
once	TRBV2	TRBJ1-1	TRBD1	CASSEQGVTEAFF	TGTGCCAGCAGTGAACAGGGGGTGACTGAAGCTTTCTTT
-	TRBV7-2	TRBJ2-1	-	CASSFGRGNEQFF	TGTGCCAGCAGCTTCGGACGGGGGAATGAGCAGTTCTTC
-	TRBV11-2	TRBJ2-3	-	CASSSYRERVIDTQYF	TGTGCCAGCAGCTCCTACCGAGAGCGGGTTATAGATACGCAGTATTTT
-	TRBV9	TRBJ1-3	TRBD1	CASSAGGDGHTIYF	TGTGCCAGCAGCGCAGGGGGCGACGGTCACACCATATATTTT
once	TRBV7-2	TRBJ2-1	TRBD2	CASRRSGGNYNEQFF	TGTGCCAGCAGACGAAGCGGGGGGAACTACAATGAGCAGTTCTTC
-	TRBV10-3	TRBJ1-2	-	CAISERGTAYGYTF	TGTGCCATCAGTGAAAGGGGAACCGCCTATGGCTACACCTTC
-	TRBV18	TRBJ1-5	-	CASSPFENQPQHF	TGTGCCAGCTCACCATTTGAGAATCAGCCCCAGCATTTT
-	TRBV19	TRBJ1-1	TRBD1	CASSIRQGVPEAFF	TGTGCCAGTAGTATTAGACAGGGGGTACCTGAAGCTTTCTTT
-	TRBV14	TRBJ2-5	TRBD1	CASSQVRGLREYF	TGTGCCAGCAGCCAAGTAAGGGGGCTGAGGGAGTACTTC
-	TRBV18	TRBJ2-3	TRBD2	CASSSPTSGGTDTQYF	TGTGCCAGCTCGTCCCCGACTAGCGGGGGAACAGATACGCAGTATTTT
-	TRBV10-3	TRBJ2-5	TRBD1	CAIRGQGARETQYF	TGTGCCATCAGGGGACAGGGGGCTCGAGAGACCCAGTACTTC
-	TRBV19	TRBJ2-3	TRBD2	CASSMAQRGFSDTQYF	TGTGCCAGTAGTATGGCCCAGCGGGGGTTTTCAGATACGCAGTATTTT
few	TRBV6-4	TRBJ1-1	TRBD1	CASSSDRGLTEAFF	TGTGCCAGCAGTTCGGACAGGGGGCTTACTGAAGCTTTCTTT
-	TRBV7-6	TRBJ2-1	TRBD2	CASSLSGGYNEQFF	TGTGCCAGCAGCTTGAGCGGGGGATACAATGAGCAGTTCTTC